This T cell receptor beta chain originates from a study of blood T cell repertoires in COVID-19. Deletions cut 5 bases from V and 1 base from J, with 9 bases between. CDR1 and CDR2 from the germline V gene are SEHNR and FQNEAQ (reference sequence). The CDR3 runs to 13 residues. Using immunoSEQ multiplex PCR, the repertoire was profiled, and TCRdb retains in-frame clones only, with some absent. The sample yields about 200,000 clones, roughly 90% seen once. Across roughly 25 US areas, participants ranged in age from 18 to 89 years. Participant reports of clinical history set cohort assignment. Donors in Cohort 3 who had recovered were those with two negative PCRs, healthcare professional clearance, or resolution of their symptoms.

This chain connects TRBV7-9 to TRBJ2-7, with a possible D match to TRBD1 (5 bases). This TCR was sampled from a woman in her twenties or thirties who had recovered from COVID-19. Sequencing was performed on PBMCs or T cells enriched from blood (not recorded which). The CDR3 nucleotides are TGTGCCAGCAGCCACAGGATTTCCTACGAGCAGTACTTC. It specifies CASSHRISYEQYF.